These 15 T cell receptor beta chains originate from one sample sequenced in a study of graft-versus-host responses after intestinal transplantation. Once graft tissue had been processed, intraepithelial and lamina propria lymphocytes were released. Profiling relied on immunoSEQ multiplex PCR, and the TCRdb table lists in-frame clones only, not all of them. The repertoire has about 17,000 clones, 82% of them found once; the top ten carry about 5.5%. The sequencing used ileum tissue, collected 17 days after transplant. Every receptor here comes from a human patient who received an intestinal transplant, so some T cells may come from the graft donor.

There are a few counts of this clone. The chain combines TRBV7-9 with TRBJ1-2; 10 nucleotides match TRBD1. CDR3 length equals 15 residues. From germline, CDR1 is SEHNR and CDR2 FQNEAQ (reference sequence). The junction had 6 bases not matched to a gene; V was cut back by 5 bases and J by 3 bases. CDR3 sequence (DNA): TGTGCCAGCAGCCAACAGACAGGGGGCGACTATGGCTACACCTTC. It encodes CASSQQTGGDYGYTF.

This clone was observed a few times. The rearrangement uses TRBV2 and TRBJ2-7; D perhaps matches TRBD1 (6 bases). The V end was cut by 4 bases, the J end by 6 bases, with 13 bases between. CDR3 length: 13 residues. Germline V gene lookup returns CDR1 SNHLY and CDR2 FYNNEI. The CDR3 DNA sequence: TGTGCCAGCAGTGCTAACACAGGGTTCGAGCAGTACTTC. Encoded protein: CASSANTGFEQYF.

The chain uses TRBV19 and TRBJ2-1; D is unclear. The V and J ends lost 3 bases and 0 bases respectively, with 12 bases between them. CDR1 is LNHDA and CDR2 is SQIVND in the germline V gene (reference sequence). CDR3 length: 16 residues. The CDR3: CASSIGRMSSYNEQFF. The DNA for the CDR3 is TGTGCCAGTAGTATCGGGCGTATGAGCTCCTACAATGAGCAGTTCTTC.

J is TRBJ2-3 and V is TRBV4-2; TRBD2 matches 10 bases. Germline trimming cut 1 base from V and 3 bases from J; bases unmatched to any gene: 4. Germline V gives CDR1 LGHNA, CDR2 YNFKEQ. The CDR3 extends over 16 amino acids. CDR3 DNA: TGTGCCAGCAGCCAAGCGACTAGCGGGTGGACAGATACGCAGTATTTT. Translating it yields CASSQATSGWTDTQYF.

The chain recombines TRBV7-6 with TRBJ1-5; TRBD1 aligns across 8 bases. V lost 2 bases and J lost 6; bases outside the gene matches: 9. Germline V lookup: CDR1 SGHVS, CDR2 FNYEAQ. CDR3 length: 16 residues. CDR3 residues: CASSLLDRGAGQPQHF. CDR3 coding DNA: TGTGCCAGCAGCTTACTCGACAGGGGCGCGGGTCAGCCCCAGCATTTT.

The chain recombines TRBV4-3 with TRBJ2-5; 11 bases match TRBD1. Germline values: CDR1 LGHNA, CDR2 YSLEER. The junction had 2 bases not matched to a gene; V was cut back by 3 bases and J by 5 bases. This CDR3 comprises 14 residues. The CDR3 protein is CASSQDRGQETQYF. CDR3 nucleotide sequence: TGCGCCAGCAGCCAGGACAGGGGGCAGGAGACCCAGTACTTC.

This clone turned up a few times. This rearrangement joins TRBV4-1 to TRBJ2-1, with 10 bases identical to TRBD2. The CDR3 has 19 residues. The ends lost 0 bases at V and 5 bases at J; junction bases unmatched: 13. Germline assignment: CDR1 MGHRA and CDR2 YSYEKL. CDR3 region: CASSQDSPILAGLNNEQFF. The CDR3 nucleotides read TGCGCCAGCAGCCAAGATTCCCCAATACTAGCGGGGTTAAACAATGAGCAGTTCTTC.

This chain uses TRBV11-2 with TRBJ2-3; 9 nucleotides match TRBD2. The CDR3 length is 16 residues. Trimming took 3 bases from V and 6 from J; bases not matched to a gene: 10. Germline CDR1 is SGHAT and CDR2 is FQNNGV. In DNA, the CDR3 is TGTGCCAGCAGCTTGTCAGCGGGGGGTCAGTGGGATACGCAGTATTTT. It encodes CASSLSAGGQWDTQYF.

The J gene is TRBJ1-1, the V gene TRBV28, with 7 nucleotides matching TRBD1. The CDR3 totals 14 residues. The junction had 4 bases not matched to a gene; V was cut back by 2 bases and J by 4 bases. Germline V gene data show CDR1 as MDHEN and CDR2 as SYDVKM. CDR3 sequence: CASSLRGGLTEAFF. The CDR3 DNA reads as TGTGCCAGCAGTTTAAGAGGGGGCCTCACTGAAGCTTTCTTT.

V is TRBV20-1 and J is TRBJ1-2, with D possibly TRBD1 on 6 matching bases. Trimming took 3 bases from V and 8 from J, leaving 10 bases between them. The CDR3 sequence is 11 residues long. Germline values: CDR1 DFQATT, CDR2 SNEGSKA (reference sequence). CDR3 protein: CSASRTEGYTF. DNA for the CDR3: TGCAGTGCTAGCCGGACAGAAGGCTACACCTTC.

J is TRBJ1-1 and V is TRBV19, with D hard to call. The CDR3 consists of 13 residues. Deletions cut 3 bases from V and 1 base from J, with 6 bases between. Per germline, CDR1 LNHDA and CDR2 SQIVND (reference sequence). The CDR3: CASSMEQNTEAFF. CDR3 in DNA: TGTGCCAGTAGTATGGAACAGAACACTGAAGCTTTCTTT.

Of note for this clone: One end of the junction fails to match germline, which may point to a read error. The CDR3: CVSSPAPDTQYF. The CDR3 bases are TGTGTCAGCAGCCCCGCGCCAGATACGCAGTATTTT. The V call is TRBV7-9, the J call TRBJ2-3; D is unresolved. Germline V gives CDR1 SEHNR, CDR2 FQNEAQ (reference sequence). The length of the CDR3 is 12 residues.

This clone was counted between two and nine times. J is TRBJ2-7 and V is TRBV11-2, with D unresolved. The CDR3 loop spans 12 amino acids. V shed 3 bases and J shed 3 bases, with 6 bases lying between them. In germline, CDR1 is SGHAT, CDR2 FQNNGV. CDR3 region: CASSFSGYEQYF. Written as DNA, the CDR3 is TGTGCCAGCAGCTTCAGTGGCTACGAGCAGTACTTC.

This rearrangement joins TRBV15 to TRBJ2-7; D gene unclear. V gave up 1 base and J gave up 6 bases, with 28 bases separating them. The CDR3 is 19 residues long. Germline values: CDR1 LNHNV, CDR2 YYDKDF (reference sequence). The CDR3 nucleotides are TGTGCCACCAGCAGAGGGGCCCGATCGCATACGTGGTCCCTTACCGAGCAGTACTTC. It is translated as CATSRGARSHTWSLTEQYF.

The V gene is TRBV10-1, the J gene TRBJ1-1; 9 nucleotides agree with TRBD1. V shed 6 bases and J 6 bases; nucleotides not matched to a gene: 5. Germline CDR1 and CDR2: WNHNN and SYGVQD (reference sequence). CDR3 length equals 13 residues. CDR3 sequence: CASSGRQGAEAFF. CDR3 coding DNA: TGCGCCAGCAGCGGAAGACAGGGGGCTGAAGCTTTCTTT.